This TCR beta chain comes out of a study of blood T cell repertoires in COVID-19. Germline CDR1 is LNHDA and CDR2 is SQIVND (reference sequence). The CDR3 loop spans 15 amino acids. The V and J ends lost 7 bases and 3 bases respectively, with 18 bases between them. Method: immunoSEQ multiplex PCR; TCRdb's copy keeps in-frame clones and lacks some. The data hold fewer than 300,000 clones, with around four fifths observed a single time. The receptor was isolated from a woman in her 50s who had recovered from COVID-19. Sample: peripheral blood. The chain joins TRBV19 to TRBJ1-1, with D perhaps TRBD1 (6 bases). The CDR3 coding sequence is TGTGCCAGTAAATTCGGGGGGCGAGGGTACACTGAAGCTTTCTTT. The encoded protein is CASKFGGRGYTEAFF. Full variable domain (remainder filled in from reference TRBV19 and TRBJ1-1): DGGITQSPKYLFRKEGQNVTLSCEQNLNHDAMYWYRQDPGQGLRLIYYSQIVNDFQKGDIAEGYSVSREKKESFPLTVTSAQKNPTAFYLCASKFGGRGYTEAFFGQGTRLTVV.